This TCR beta chain came from a study of blood T cell repertoires in COVID-19. Study as a whole: Acute and convalescent COVID-19 samples came from the United States, Italy and Spain. From T cells, B-cell-depleted T cells, or PBMCs came the material, which was cDNA or gDNA.

Per the original methods: Scientists estimated how many nucleated cells there were by amplifying reference gene primers. Method: immunoSEQ multiplex PCR; TCRdb's copy keeps in-frame clones and lacks some. V and J calls plus clone size are reproduced from that table; the DNA served to infer D and trimming. The top ten hold about 7.2% of the sample, which has about 210,000 clones, over 70% seen once. The CDR3 has 15 amino acids. Germline loops: CDR1 SGDLS, CDR2 YYNGEE. With 3 bases clipped from V and 3 bases from J, the junction kept 3 bases outside the gene matches. The receptor comes from a woman in her 70s with acute or convalescent COVID-19. The sequenced sample was peripheral blood. The chain carries TRBV9 and TRBJ2-6; 7 bases match TRBD1. CDR3 bases: TGTGCCAGCAGCGAACAGGGGCGTGGGGCCAACGTCCTGACTTTC. Protein: CASSEQGRGANVLTF. The full variable domain, in which reference TRBV9 and TRBJ2-6 provide the parts outside the CDR3, is DSGVTQTPKHLITATGQRVTLRCSPRSGDLSVYWYQQSLDQGLQFLIQYYNGEERAKGNILERFSAQQFPDLHSELNLSSLELGDSALYFCASSEQGRGANVLTFGAGSRLTVL.